These T cell receptor beta chains were read from a single sample in a study of blood T cells in healthy people across ages. MiXCR, run by TCRdb on the 5' RACE reads, gives a single entry per CDR3 protein. The sample lists roughly 1,700,000 distinct CDR3 sequences, under 30% occurring once. Sequenced material: blood. All receptors derive from a woman aged 25 to 39 in good health. CDR3s include the opening cysteine and the closing phenylalanine or tryptophan. The D gene is left open where the match is weak. Only some rows state a clone size, as once, few, many or a class for expanded clones.

clone_size | d_call | j_call | v_call | cdr3_nt | cdr3_aa
few | - | TRBJ2-6 | TRBV6-2/TRBV6-3 | TGTGCCAGCAGTTACGGGCTTTCGCTTGAATCAGGAGACCTCCGCTCTGGGGCCAACGTCCTGACTTTC | CASSYGLSLESGDLRSGANVLTF
- | TRBD1 | TRBJ2-1 | TRBV6-5 | TGTGCCAGCAGACGGGACAGGGGGCGATATGAGCAGTTCTTC | CASRRDRGRYEQFF
few | - | TRBJ1-5 | TRBV6-5 | TGTGCCAGCAGTTACGTTAGCAATCAGCCCCAGCATTTT | CASSYVSNQPQHF
few | - | TRBJ1-1 | TRBV28 | TGTGCCAGCAGTCCCTCCGGTGTAGGAATGAACACTGAAGCTTTCTTT | CASSPSGVGMNTEAFF
- | - | TRBJ1-4 | TRBV5-1 | TGCGCCAGCAGCTTGGGATATGCAACTAATGAAAAACTGTTTTTT | CASSLGYATNEKLFF
many | - | TRBJ1-1 | TRBV20-1 | TGCAGTGCTAGAGATCCCTTGACGGGTGAAGCTTTCTTT | CSARDPLTGEAFF
- | TRBD2 | TRBJ2-2 | TRBV7-9 | TGTGCCAGCAGCTTAAGCGGGGCCAGAAACACCGGGGAGCTGTTTTTT | CASSLSGARNTGELFF
few | - | TRBJ2-7 | TRBV12-3/TRBV12-4 | TGTGCCAGCAGTGCCGCTAGCAGCTCCTACGAGCAGTACTTC | CASSAASSSYEQYF
- | TRBD2 | TRBJ2-7 | TRBV6-4 | TGTGCCAGAACCACTCGGCGGGAGGCCTACGAGCAGTACTTC | CARTTRREAYEQYF
many | - | TRBJ1-5 | TRBV4-1 | TGCGCCAGCAGCCAAGGGGGGGTCAATCAGCCCCAGCATTTT | CASSQGGVNQPQHF
- | TRBD2 | TRBJ2-3 | TRBV18 | TGTGCCAGCTCACCGACGGGGGGTGATCCGCAGTATTTT | CASSPTGGDPQYF
many | - | TRBJ2-5 | TRBV5-5 | TGTGCCAGCAACTTCCGGGGAGCGGGAGAGACCCAGTACTTC | CASNFRGAGETQYF
few | TRBD1 | TRBJ1-2 | TRBV4-3 | TGCGCCAGCAGCCAAGATTATGTCACCAGGGGGGGAGGCTACACCTTC | CASSQDYVTRGGGYTF
few | - | TRBJ1-6 | TRBV12-3/TRBV12-4 | TGTGCCAGCAGTTTGAGGGGGAGGGTAAATTCACCCCTCCACTTT | CASSLRGRVNSPLHF
- | - | TRBJ2-4 | TRBV14 | TGTGCCAGCAGCCCCCAGGGGTACATTCAGTACTTC | CASSPQGYIQYF
- | - | TRBJ1-5 | TRBV19 | TGTGCCAGTAGGGCCGTAACGGCGAGCAATCAGCCCCAGCATTTT | CASRAVTASNQPQHF
few | TRBD2 | TRBJ2-7 | TRBV7-6 | TGTGCCAGCAGCTATAGCGGGGCCCCAAGGGGCGAGCAGTACTTC | CASSYSGAPRGEQYF
few | TRBD1 | TRBJ1-2 | TRBV18 | TGTGCCAGCTCACCAATGACAGGGGGCGGCTATGGCTACACCTTC | CASSPMTGGGYGYTF
many | - | TRBJ2-5 | TRBV20-1 | TGCGCGTCGGTCTTAGGGAAAGTGACCCAGTACTTC | CASVLGKVTQYF
many | TRBD2 | TRBJ2-1 | TRBV20-1 | TGCAGTGCTCCTAGCGGGGGGGCTACCCCAAATGAGCAGTTCTTC | CSAPSGGATPNEQFF
- | - | TRBJ2-1 | TRBV20-1 | TGCAGTGCAAGACAGCCCTCTTCCTACAATGAGCAGTTCTTC | CSARQPSSYNEQFF
- | TRBD1 | TRBJ2-7 | TRBV2 | TGTGCCAGCAGTGATTCCCAAACCGGGACAGGGATCTACGAGCAGTACTTC | CASSDSQTGTGIYEQYF
few | TRBD1 | TRBJ2-5 | TRBV7-2 | TGTGCCAGCAGCCCAATACGAGGACAGGGAAAGACCCAGTACTTC | CASSPIRGQGKTQYF
many | - | TRBJ2-5 | TRBV12-3/TRBV12-4 | TGTGCCAGCACCTCTCGGGGTCATGAAGAGACCCAGTACTTC | CASTSRGHEETQYF
- | - | TRBJ2-5 | TRBV7-6 | TGTGCCAGCAGTCAAGCCATCCCGGCCGGGACCCAGTACTTC | CASSQAIPAGTQYF
many | - | TRBJ1-1 | TRBV27 | TGTGCCAGCAGTTTAAGGTCCGTGAACACTGAAGCTTTCTTT | CASSLRSVNTEAFF
- | TRBD2 | TRBJ2-1 | TRBV29-1 | TGCAGCGTTGGGCCCCGACTAGCGCCATACAATGAGCAGTTCTTC | CSVGPRLAPYNEQFF
many | TRBD2 | TRBJ2-7 | TRBV5-1 | TGCGCCAGCTCAACCGGGACTAGCGGGGACATCTACGAGCAGTACTTC | CASSTGTSGDIYEQYF
- | - | TRBJ2-5 | TRBV10-3 | TGTGCCACTCGAGGGTTTCAAGAGACCCAGTACTTC | CATRGFQETQYF
- | - | TRBJ2-7 | TRBV12-3/TRBV12-4 | TGTGCCAGCAGTTCCCCCCCAGAAACCTACGAGCAGTACTTC | CASSSPPETYEQYF
few | - | TRBJ2-2 | TRBV5-1 | TGCGCCAGCAGCCAGCAGGCAGAGGCTACCGGGGAGCTGTTTTTT | CASSQQAEATGELFF
- | TRBD2 | TRBJ2-3 | TRBV7-9 | TGTGCCAGCAGCTTAAATCGGGGGGGCAAGGGAGATACGCAGTATTTT | CASSLNRGGKGDTQYF
- | TRBD2 | TRBJ2-7 | TRBV20-1 | TGCAGTGCTAAAAAACTAGCGGGATCGTCCTACGAGCAGTACTTC | CSAKKLAGSSYEQYF
- | - | TRBJ2-1 | TRBV20-1 | TGCAGTGCTCGACAGAGTCGGGATGAGCAGTTCTTC | CSARQSRDEQFF
- | TRBD2 | TRBJ2-5 | TRBV7-2 | TGTGCCAGCAGCCACCCCGGGGAGGGGGAGACCCAGTACTTC | CASSHPGEGETQYF
- | - | TRBJ1-2 | TRBV12-5 | TGTGCTAGTGGTTTTGGAAGCTATGGCTACACCTTC | CASGFGSYGYTF
- | - | TRBJ2-5 | TRBV24-1 | TGTGCCACTTCTAGCGGGGACAGGGTTCCAGAGACCCAGTACTTC | CATSSGDRVPETQYF
many | - | TRBJ1-5 | TRBV29-1 | TGCAGCGTCTCTGACGGGAATCAGCCCCAGCATTTT | CSVSDGNQPQHF
few | - | TRBJ2-3 | TRBV6-6 | TGTGCCAGCAGTTACCCCCTTCTGGATACGCAGTATTTT | CASSYPLLDTQYF
- | - | TRBJ2-1 | TRBV29-1 | TGCAGCGTTCCGAACCCAACGGGTAGGGAGCAGTTCTTC | CSVPNPTGREQFF
few | - | TRBJ2-5 | TRBV5-1 | TGCGCCAGCAGCTTGGGACCCGGGACTGAGCAAGAGACCCAGTACTTC | CASSLGPGTEQETQYF
- | - | TRBJ2-5 | TRBV12-5 | TGTGCTAGTGGTTTGGAGGGGGGGGCCCAGTACTTC | CASGLEGGAQYF
- | - | TRBJ2-1 | TRBV12-5 | TGTGCTAGTGGTCAAACTGAAGGAGATGAGCAGTTCTTC | CASGQTEGDEQFF